This T cell receptor beta chain comes out of a study of blood T cell repertoires in COVID-19 (TCRdb year 2020). For the study in its entirety: Samples from collaborators originated in the United States, Italy and Spain and spanned both the acute and convalescent phases of COVID-19. The prospective study material was composed of cDNA or gDNA derived from T cells, B-cell-depleted T cells, or PBMCs. HLA class I and class II types, where available, came from metadata supplied by the sample provider rather than from assay-based typing. Deeply sampled blood TCRbeta repertoires from subjects exposed to, actively infected with, or recovered from COVID-19 were included in the dataset. The sample metadata nearly always contained a de-identified subject ID, COVID-19 status, age in years and sex. Samples came from the ongoing ImmuneRACE study (first 160 participants) plus 1,254 subjects from 6 global collaborators. The repertoires were released in a freely available public database meant as a resource for research on the immune response to SARS-CoV-2.

Relative to germline, V is 1 base shorter and J is 6 bases shorter, with 15 bases between their ends. The CDR3 has 15 amino acids, counting the end cysteine and phenylalanine. CDR3 DNA is the only sequence kept; it has 45 bases, read in frame from the first base. The CDR1 and CDR2 encoded by the germline V gene (reference sequence) are SEHNR and FQNEAQ. Each collaborating institution followed its own protocols to collect whole blood in K2EDTA tubes. For TCRbeta analysis, collaborators shipped samples as frozen whole blood, isolated PBMCs, or DNA extracted from either of those sample types. On the study overall, not on this receptor specifically: The quantity of clinical and demographic metadata differed by source and by participant and was supplied without curation.

On this clone: This clone's antigen is unknown. No per-base quality is available; no much larger clone lies one base away.

TCRbeta CDR3 regions were amplified from genomic DNA using the immunoSEQ Assay, a bias-controlled multiplex PCR. In the source study's methods: The number of nucleated cells in each sample was estimated by amplification of reference gene primers within the assay. To quantify the absolute abundance of each unique TCRbeta CDR3 rearrangement, sequence reads were collapsed and filtered. Productive Simpson clonality was computed per sample as the square root of Simpson's diversity index over productive rearrangements. TCRdb limited this immuneACCESS table to in-frame rearrangements with V and J called. A share of clones is missing; checked studies link under half to unresolved V genes, and the rest is unexplained. That table is the source of V, J and clone size, and D and trimming were worked out from the DNA. Counted in this sample were over 200,000 clones; 87% of them appeared once. The ten largest clonotypes hold roughly 2% of the sample.

The clonotype originates from a man aged 35-49 years with active or convalescent COVID-19. The specimen sequenced was peripheral blood. The chain is encoded by TRBV7-9 joined to TRBJ1-2, with the D segment identity uncertain. CDR3 sequence: CASSLGFGVEDGYTF. The DNA sequence reads TGTGCCAGCAGCTTAGGGTTCGGAGTGGAGGATGGCTACACCTTC.